The 16 T cell receptor beta chains below come from one sample, sequenced in a study of T-cell reconstitution after alpha-beta-depleted transplantation in children. The authors prepared the TCRbeta library with unique molecular identifiers. A single record per CDR3 protein comes from TCRdb applying MiXCR to the PCR reads. The repertoire has about 540,000 distinct CDR3 sequences, approximately 16% of them found once; the top ten carry roughly 3.3%. Specimen: PBMCs from the stem cell graft donor, collected from the stem cell graft. The receptor source for this set is a human donor who donated a stem cell graft to a child with acute lymphoblastic leukemia.

The rearrangement uses TRBV20-1 and TRBJ2-1, with D tentatively TRBD2 (6 bases). Between the trimmed V and J ends, which lost 6 bases and 7 bases, there was a span of 13 bases. CDR1 and CDR2 from the germline V gene are DFQATT and SNEGSKA (reference sequence). There are 12 residues in the CDR3. Written as DNA, the CDR3 is TGCAGTGCCACATCTGGGGGGAATGAGCAGTTCTTC. The encoded protein is CSATSGGNEQFF.

The CDR3 coding sequence is TGTGCCAGCAGCTTGGCGGGGACGGACTCTGGAGGAAACACCATATATTTT. Protein: CASSLAGTDSGGNTIYF. The chain joins TRBV5-6 to TRBJ1-3; maybe TRBD1 (5 bases). Germline CDR1 reads SGHDT; CDR2 reads YYEEEE. The CDR3 spans 17 residues. Trimming removed 0 bases at V and 4 bases at J, with 17 bases between. Full variable domain (missing parts from reference TRBV5-6 and TRBJ1-3): DAGVTQSPTHLIKTRGQQVTLRCSPKSGHDTVSWYQQALGQGPQFIFQYYEEEERQRGNFPDRFSGHQFPNYSSELNVNALLLGDSALYLCASSLAGTDSGGNTIYFGEGSWLTVV.

This clonotype occurred a few times. The chain employs TRBV7-6 and TRBJ1-1; unclear D gene. The CDR3 consists of 15 residues. V shed 2 bases and J shed 1 base, with 11 bases lying between them. Germline loops: CDR1 SGHVS, CDR2 FNYEAQ. The CDR3 here is CASSLLIRTNTEAFF. DNA of the CDR3: TGTGCCAGCAGCTTACTTATCCGTACGAACACTGAAGCTTTCTTT.

This clonotype was observed a few times. The V call is TRBV12-3 or TRBV12-4, the J call TRBJ1-2; tentatively, D is TRBD1 (6 bases). There are 15 residues in the CDR3. V shed 5 bases and J shed 2 bases, with 15 bases lying between them. In DNA, the CDR3 is TGTGCCAGCAGTCCCATCGGGGGGGGCAACTATGGCTACACCTTC. Residues: CASSPIGGGNYGYTF.

The chain uses TRBV27 and TRBJ2-1, with TRBD2 matching over 7 bases. The length of the CDR3 is 15 residues. Germline CDR1 is MNHEY and CDR2 is SMNVEV (reference sequence). V trimming: 2 bases; J trimming: 10 bases; junction bases outside the gene matches: 11. CDR3 protein: CASSLGEGKAAEQFF. The CDR3 DNA reads as TGTGCCAGCAGTTTAGGGGAGGGGAAGGCTGCCGAGCAGTTCTTC.

This clonotype was observed a handful of times. The chain combines TRBV7-7 with TRBJ2-5, with 10 bases that match TRBD2. CDR3 size: 17 residues. The germline gives CDR1 SSHAT, CDR2 FNYEAQ (reference sequence). V was clipped by 1 base and J by 2 bases; unmatched bases: 7. The CDR3 protein is CASSLGVTSGLQETQYF. CDR3 in DNA: TGTGCCAGCAGCTTAGGGGTGACTAGCGGGCTACAAGAGACCCAGTACTTC.

The chain recombines TRBV29-1 with TRBJ2-2; 10 bases are shared with TRBD2. V shed 1 base, J shed 3 bases, and the junction held 5 bases outside the gene matches. Germline values: CDR1 SQVTM, CDR2 ANQGSEA. This CDR3 region has 16 residues. The CDR3 spells CSVEAPGTSDTGELFF. The CDR3 DNA reads TGCAGCGTTGAAGCCCCCGGGACTAGCGACACCGGGGAGCTGTTTTTT.

This clonotype has just a few counts. This chain uses TRBV5-1 with TRBJ2-3; 9 bases map to TRBD2. The J segment lost 5 bases and the V segment lost 3 bases, leaving 7 bases of the junction unmatched. This CDR3 region has 15 residues. Germline V gene data show CDR1 as SGHRS and CDR2 as YFSETQ. CDR3 amino acids: CASSSLLAGGDTQYF. Written as DNA, the CDR3 is TGCGCCAGCAGCTCACTACTAGCGGGCGGAGATACGCAGTATTTT.

In this sample, this clonotype turned up a few times. The chain is built from TRBV25-1 and TRBJ1-2; 9 nucleotides align to TRBD1. From germline, CDR1 is MGHDK and CDR2 SYGVNS. CDR3 length equals 15 residues. V shed 3 bases, J shed 5 bases, and the junction held 7 bases outside the gene matches. For the CDR3, the DNA is TGTGCCAGCAGTGACGCAGGGGACAGGGTATATGGCTACACCTTC. This translates into CASSDAGDRVYGYTF.

This clonotype was observed a few times. The chain combines TRBV10-3 with TRBJ2-1; D is tentatively TRBD1 or TRBD2 (5 bases each). The CDR3 sequence is 15 residues long. CDR1 ENHRY and CDR2 SYGVKD come from the germline V gene. The ends were cut back, 4 bases at V and 8 bases at J, with 18 bases in the middle. The CDR3 DNA follows: TGTGCCATCAGTGGGGGGATCCCTGGGGTGGATGAGCAGTTCTTC. This translates into CAISGGIPGVDEQFF.

A few counts support this clonotype. The chain couples TRBV2 to TRBJ1-1, with D maybe TRBD1 (5 bases). Trimming took off 4 bases at V and 7 bases at J, with 10 bases between the two ends. Germline-derived CDR1 and CDR2 are SNHLY and FYNNEI. CDR3 size: 12 residues. CDR3 in amino acids: CASSVGHLEAFF. In DNA form, the CDR3 reads TGTGCCAGCAGTGTTGGACATCTTGAAGCTTTCTTT.

The chain links TRBV12-3 or TRBV12-4 to TRBJ1-2; a possible D gene is TRBD1 (5 bases). V shed 2 bases and J shed 4 bases, with 14 bases lying between them. The CDR3 covers 15 residues. CDR3 coding DNA: TGTGCCAGCAGTTTATGGGCAGGACAACTCTATGGCTACACCTTC. As protein: CASSLWAGQLYGYTF.

The rearrangement joins TRBV25-1 to TRBJ2-1; D is possibly TRBD1 (6 bases). CDR1 and CDR2 from the germline V gene are MGHDK and SYGVNS. V was shortened by 2 bases and J by 3 bases, with 14 bases between the two germline ends. The CDR3 extends over 16 amino acids. The CDR3 sequence: CASSEGGRGYYNEQFF. CDR3 nucleotide sequence: TGTGCCAGCAGTGAAGGGGGCAGGGGCTACTACAATGAGCAGTTCTTC.

This clonotype has more than one count but fewer than ten. The rearrangement uses TRBV20-1 and TRBJ1-6; D remains unclear. The CDR3 totals 11 residues. Looked up from germline, CDR1 is DFQATT and CDR2 is SNEGSKA (reference sequence). Between the trimmed V and J ends, which lost 5 bases and 16 bases, there was a span of 15 bases. The CDR3 sequence is CSAGDAPKLHF. The CDR3 bases are TGCAGTGCTGGCGATGCGCCGAAACTCCACTTT.

This chain connects TRBV5-1 to TRBJ1-1; D call uncertain. Germline CDR1 and CDR2: SGHRS and YFSETQ. The CDR3 extends over 15 amino acids. Trimming cost V 2 bases and J 6 bases, with 17 bases left between them. The CDR3 sequence: CASSFGASWRPEAFF. The DNA for the CDR3 is TGCGCCAGCAGCTTTGGAGCGAGTTGGCGCCCTGAAGCTTTCTTT.

V and J are TRBV5-4 and TRBJ2-1; the D is unclear. CDR3 length: 15 residues. Between the trimmed V and J ends, which lost 4 bases and 3 bases, there was a span of 14 bases. Germline lookup yields CDR1 SGHNT and CDR2 YYREEE (reference sequence). CDR3 protein: CASSPGPGNYNEQFF. The CDR3 nucleotides read TGTGCCAGCAGCCCTGGACCAGGTAACTACAATGAGCAGTTCTTC.